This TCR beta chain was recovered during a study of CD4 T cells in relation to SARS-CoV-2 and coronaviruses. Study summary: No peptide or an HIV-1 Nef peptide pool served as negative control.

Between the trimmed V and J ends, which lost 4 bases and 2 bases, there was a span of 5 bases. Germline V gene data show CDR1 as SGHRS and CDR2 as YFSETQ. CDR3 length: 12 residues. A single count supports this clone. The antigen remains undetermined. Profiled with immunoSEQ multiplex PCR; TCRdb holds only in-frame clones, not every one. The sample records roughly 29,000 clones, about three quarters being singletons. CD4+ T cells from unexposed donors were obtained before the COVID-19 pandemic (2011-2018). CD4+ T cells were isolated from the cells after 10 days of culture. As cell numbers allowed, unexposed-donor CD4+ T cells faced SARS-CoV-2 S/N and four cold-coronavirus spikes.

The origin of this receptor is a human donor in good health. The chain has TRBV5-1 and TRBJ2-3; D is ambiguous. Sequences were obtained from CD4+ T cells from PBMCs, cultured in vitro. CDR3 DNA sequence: TGCGCCAGCAGCCTGATCACAGATACGCAGTATTTT. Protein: CASSLITDTQYF.